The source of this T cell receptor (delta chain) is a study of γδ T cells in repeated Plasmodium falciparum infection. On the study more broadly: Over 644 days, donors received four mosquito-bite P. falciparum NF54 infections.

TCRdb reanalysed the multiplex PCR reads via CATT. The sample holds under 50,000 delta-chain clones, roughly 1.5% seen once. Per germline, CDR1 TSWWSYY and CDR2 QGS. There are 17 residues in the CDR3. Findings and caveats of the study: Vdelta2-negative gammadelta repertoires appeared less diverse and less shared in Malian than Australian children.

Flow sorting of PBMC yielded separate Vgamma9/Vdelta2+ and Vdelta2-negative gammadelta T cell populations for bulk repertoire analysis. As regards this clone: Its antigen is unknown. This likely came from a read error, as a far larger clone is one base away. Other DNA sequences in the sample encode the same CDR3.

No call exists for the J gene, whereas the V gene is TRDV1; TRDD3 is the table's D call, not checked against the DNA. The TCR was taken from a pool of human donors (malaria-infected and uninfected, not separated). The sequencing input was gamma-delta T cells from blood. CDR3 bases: TGTGCTCTTGGGGTCCTACGTGGGATACTTTACACCGATAAACTTATCTTT. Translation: CALGVLRGILYTDKLIF.